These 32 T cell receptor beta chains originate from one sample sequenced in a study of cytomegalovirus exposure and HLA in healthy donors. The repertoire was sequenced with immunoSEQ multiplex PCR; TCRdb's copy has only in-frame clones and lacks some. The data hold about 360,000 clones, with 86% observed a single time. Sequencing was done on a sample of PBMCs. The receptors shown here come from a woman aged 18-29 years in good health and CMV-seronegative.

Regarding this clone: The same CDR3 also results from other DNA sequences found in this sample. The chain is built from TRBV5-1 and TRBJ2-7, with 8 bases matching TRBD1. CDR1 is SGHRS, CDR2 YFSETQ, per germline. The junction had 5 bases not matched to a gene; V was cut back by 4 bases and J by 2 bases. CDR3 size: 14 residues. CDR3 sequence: CASSLGTGPYEQYF. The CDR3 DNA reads TGCGCCAGCAGCCTTGGGACAGGCCCCTACGAGCAGTACTTC.

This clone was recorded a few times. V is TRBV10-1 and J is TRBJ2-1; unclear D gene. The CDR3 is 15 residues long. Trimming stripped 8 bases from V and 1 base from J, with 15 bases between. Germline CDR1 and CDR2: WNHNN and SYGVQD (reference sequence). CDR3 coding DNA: TGCGCCAGCCTAACGATTTGTCCTTCCTACAATGAGCAGTTCTTC. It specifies CASLTICPSYNEQFF.

The CDR3 nucleotides read TGTGCCAGCAGTACAACAAGGAACACTGAAGCTTTCTTT. Translated, it gives CASSTTRNTEAFF. The V call is TRBV2, the J call TRBJ1-1; D remains ambiguous. The CDR3 consists of 13 residues. Germline lookup yields CDR1 SNHLY and CDR2 FYNNEI. With 5 bases removed from V and 1 base from J, the gap between germline ends came to 8 bases.

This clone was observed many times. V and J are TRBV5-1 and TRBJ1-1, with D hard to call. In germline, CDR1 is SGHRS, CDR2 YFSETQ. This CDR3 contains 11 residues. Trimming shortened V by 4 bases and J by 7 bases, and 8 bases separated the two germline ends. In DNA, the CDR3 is TGCGCCAGCAGCGAGCATGATGAAGCTTTCTTT. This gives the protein CASSEHDEAFF.

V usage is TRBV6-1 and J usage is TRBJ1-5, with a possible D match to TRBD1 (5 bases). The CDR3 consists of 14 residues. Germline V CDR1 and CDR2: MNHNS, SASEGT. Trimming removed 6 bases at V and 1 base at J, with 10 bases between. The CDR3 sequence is CASSLRGSNQPQHF. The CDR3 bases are TGTGCCAGCAGCCTGCGGGGGAGCAATCAGCCCCAGCATTTT.

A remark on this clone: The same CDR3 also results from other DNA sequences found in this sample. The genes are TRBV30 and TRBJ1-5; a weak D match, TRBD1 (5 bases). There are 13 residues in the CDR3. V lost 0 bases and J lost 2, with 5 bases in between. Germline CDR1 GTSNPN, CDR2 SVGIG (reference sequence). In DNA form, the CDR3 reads TGTGCCTGGAGTGTAGGGGGCAATCAGCCCCAGCATTTT. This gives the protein CAWSVGGNQPQHF. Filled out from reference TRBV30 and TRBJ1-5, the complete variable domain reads SQTIHQWPATLVQPVGSPLSLECTVEGTSNPNLYWYRQAAGRGLQLLFYSVGIGQISSEVPQNLSASRPQDRQFILSSKKLLLSDSGFYLCAWSVGGNQPQHFGDGTRLSIL.

For the CDR3, the DNA is TGCGCCAGCAGCCAAGATCTCGTCGGTGAGCAGTTCTTC. Its protein product is CASSQDLVGEQFF. The gene calls are TRBV4-1 and TRBJ2-1; D gene ambiguous. V was cut by 0 bases and J by 9 bases, with 9 bases left in between. The CDR3 loop spans 13 amino acids. In germline, CDR1 is MGHRA, CDR2 YSYEKL.

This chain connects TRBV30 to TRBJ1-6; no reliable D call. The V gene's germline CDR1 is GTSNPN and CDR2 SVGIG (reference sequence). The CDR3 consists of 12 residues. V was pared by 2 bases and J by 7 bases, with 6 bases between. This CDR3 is CAWSKRNSPLHF. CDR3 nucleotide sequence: TGTGCCTGGAGTAAACGGAATTCACCCCTCCACTTT. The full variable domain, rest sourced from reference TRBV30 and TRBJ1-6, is SQTIHQWPATLVQPVGSPLSLECTVEGTSNPNLYWYRQAAGRGLQLLFYSVGIGQISSEVPQNLSASRPQDRQFILSSKKLLLSDSGFYLCAWSKRNSPLHFGNGTRLTVT.

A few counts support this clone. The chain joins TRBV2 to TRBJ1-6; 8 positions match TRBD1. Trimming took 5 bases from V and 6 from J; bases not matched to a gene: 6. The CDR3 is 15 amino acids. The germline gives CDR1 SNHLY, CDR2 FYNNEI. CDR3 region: CASSTPGQVNSPLHF. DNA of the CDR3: TGTGCCAGCAGTACCCCGGGACAGGTTAATTCACCCCTCCACTTT.

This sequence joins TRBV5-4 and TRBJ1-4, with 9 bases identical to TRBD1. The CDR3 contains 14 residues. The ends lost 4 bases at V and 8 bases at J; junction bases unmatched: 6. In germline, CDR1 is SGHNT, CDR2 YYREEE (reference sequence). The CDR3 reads CASSTGQGNEKLFF. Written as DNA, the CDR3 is TGTGCCAGCAGCACCGGACAGGGGAACGAAAAACTGTTTTTT.

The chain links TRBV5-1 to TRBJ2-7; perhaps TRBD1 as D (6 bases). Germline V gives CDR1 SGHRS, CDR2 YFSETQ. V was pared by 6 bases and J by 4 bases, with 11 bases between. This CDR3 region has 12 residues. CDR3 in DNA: TGCGCCAGCAAGGGGGAACGGTACGAGCAGTACTTC. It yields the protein CASKGERYEQYF.

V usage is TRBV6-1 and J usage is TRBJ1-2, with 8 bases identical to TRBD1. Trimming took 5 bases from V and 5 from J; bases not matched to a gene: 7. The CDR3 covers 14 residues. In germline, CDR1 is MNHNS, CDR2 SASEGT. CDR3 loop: CASSPGGAWYGYTF. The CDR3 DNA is TGTGCCAGCAGTCCAGGGGGCGCATGGTATGGCTACACCTTC.

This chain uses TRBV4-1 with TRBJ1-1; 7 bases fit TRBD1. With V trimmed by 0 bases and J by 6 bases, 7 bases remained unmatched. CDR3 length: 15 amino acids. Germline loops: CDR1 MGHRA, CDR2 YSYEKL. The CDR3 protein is CASSQDRRGDSEAFF. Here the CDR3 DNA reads TGCGCCAGCAGCCAAGATCGCAGGGGGGACTCTGAAGCTTTCTTT.

CDR3 loop: CASRLTDTGNQPQHF. The CDR3, as DNA: TGTGCCAGCAGGCTCACCGATACGGGCAATCAGCCCCAGCATTTT. This chain connects TRBV27 to TRBJ1-5; D gene uncertain. This CDR3 is 15 amino acids long. Trimming took 6 bases from V and 2 from J, leaving 14 bases between them. Germline loops: CDR1 MNHEY, CDR2 SMNVEV (reference sequence).

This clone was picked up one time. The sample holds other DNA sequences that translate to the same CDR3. The CDR3 region is CAWSRTSGSTDTQYF. In nucleotides, the CDR3 is TGTGCCTGGAGTCGAACTAGCGGTAGCACAGATACGCAGTATTTT. The rearrangement links TRBV30 to TRBJ2-3, with 8 bases matching TRBD2. Germline loops: CDR1 GTSNPN, CDR2 SVGIG (reference sequence). The CDR3 is 15 amino acids. V trimming: 2 bases; J trimming: 0 bases; junction bases outside the gene matches: 4.

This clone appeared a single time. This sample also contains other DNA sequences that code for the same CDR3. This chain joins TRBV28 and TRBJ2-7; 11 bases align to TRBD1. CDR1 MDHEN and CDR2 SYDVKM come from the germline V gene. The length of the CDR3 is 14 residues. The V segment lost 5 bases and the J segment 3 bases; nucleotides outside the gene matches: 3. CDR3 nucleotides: TGTGCCAGCAGTCTCGGGACAGGGGGCTACGAGCAGTACTTC. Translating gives CASSLGTGGYEQYF.

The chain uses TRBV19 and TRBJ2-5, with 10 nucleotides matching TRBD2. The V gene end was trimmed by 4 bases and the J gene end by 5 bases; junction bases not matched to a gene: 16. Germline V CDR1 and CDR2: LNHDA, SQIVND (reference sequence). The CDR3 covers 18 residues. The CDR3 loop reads CASSTRTSGEGQGETQYF. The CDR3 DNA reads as TGTGCCAGTAGTACACGGACTAGCGGAGAGGGACAAGGGGAGACCCAGTACTTC. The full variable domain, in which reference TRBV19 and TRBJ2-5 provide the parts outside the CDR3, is DGGITQSPKYLFRKEGQNVTLSCEQNLNHDAMYWYRQDPGQGLRLIYYSQIVNDFQKGDIAEGYSVSREKKESFPLTVTSAQKNPTAFYLCASSTRTSGEGQGETQYFGPGTRLLVL.

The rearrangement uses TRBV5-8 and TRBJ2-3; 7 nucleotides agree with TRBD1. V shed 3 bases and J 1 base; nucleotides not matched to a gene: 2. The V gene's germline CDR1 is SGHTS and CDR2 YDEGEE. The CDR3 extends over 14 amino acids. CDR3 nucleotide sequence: TGTGCCAGCAGCTCGGACAGGCGCACAGATACGCAGTATTTT. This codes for CASSSDRRTDTQYF. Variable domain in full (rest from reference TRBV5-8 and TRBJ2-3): EAGVTQSPTHLIKTRGQQATLRCSPISGHTSVYWYQQALGLGLQFLLWYDEGEERNRGNFPPRFSGRQFPNYSSELNVNALELEDSALYLCASSSDRRTDTQYFGPGTRLTVL.

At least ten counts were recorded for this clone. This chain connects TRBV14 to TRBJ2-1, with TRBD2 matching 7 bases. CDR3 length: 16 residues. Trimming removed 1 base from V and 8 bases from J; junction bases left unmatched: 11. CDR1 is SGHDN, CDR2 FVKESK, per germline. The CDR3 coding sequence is TGTGCCAGCAGCCAAGCAGGGTGGGAGGGCAAAGATGAGCAGTTCTTC. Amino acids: CASSQAGWEGKDEQFF.

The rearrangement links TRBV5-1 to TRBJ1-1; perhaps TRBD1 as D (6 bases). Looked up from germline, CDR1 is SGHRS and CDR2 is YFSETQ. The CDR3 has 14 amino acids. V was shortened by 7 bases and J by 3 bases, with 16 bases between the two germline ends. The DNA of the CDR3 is TGCGCCAGCCGTCCCGGGACATCGGACACTGAAGCTTTCTTT. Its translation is CASRPGTSDTEAFF.

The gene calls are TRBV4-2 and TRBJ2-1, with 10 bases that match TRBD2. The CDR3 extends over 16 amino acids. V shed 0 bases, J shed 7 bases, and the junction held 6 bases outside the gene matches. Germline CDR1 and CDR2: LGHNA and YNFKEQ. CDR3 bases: TGTGCCAGCAGCCAAGATGGTGGACTAGCGGCTAATGAGCAGTTCTTC. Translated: CASSQDGGLAANEQFF.

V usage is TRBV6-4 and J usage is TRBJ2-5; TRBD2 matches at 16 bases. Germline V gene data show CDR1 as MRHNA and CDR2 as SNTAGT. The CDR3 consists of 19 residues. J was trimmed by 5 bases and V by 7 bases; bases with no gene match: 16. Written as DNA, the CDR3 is TGTGCCAGCACTCCTCCGGGACTAGCGGGAGGGCCTCATAGGGAGACCCAGTACTTC. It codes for CASTPPGLAGGPHRETQYF.

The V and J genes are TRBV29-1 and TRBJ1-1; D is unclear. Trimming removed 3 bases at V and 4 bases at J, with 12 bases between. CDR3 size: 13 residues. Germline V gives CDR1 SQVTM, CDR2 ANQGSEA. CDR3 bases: TGCAGCGTTGAGATGCGGGAGAGCACTGAAGCTTTCTTT. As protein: CSVEMRESTEAFF.

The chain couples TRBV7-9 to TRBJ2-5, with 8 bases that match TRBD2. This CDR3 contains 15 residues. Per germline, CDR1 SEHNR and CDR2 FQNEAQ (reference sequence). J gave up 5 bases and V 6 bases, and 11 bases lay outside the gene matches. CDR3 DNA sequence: TGTGCCAGCAGACCTGGGGAGCGGGAGTGGGAGACCCAGTACTTC. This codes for CASRPGEREWETQYF.

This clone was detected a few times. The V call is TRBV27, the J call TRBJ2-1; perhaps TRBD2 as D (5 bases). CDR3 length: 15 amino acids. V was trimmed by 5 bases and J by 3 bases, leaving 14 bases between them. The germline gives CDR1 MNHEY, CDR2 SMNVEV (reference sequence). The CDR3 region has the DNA TGTGCCAGCAGTCACGGCACGGGGATCTACAATGAGCAGTTCTTC. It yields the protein CASSHGTGIYNEQFF.

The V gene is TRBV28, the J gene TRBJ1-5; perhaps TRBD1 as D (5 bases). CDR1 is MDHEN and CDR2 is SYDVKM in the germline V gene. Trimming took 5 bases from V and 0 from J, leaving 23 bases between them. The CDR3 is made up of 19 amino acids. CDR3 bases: TGTGCCAGCAGTGCCGGGGGGTTAAGTGGGTATTTTAGCAATCAGCCCCAGCATTTT. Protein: CASSAGGLSGYFSNQPQHF. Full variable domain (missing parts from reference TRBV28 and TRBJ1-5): DVKVTQSSRYLVKRTGEKVFLECVQDMDHENMFWYRQDPGLGLRLIYFSYDVKMKEKGDIPEGYSVSREKKERFSLILESASTNQTSMYLCASSAGGLSGYFSNQPQHFGDGTRLSIL.

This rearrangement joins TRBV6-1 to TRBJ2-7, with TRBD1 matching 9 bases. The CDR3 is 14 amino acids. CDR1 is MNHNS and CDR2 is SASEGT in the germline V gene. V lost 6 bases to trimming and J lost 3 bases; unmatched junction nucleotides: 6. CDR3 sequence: CASRTGQGLYEQYF. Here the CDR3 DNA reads TGTGCCAGCAGAACGGGACAGGGTCTCTACGAGCAGTACTTC.

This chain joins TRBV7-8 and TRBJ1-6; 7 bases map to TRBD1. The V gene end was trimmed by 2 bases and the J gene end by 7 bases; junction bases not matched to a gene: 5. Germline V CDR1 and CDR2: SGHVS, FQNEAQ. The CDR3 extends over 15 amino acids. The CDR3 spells CASSLKAQGNSPLHF. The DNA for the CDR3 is TGTGCCAGCAGCTTAAAGGCACAGGGGAATTCACCCCTCCACTTT.

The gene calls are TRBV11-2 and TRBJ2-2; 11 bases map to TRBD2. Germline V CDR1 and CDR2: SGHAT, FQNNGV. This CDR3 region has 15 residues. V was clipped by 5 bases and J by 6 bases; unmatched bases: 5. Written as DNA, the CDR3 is TGTGCCAGCAGCGCACTAGCGGGGGCGGCCGGGGAGCTGTTTTTT. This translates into CASSALAGAAGELFF.

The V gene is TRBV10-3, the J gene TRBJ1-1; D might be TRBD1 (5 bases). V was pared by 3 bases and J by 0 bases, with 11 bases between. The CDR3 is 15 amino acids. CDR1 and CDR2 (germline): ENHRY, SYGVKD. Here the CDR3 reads CAISETTTVNTEAFF. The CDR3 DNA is TGTGCCATCAGTGAAACGACGACAGTGAACACTGAAGCTTTCTTT.

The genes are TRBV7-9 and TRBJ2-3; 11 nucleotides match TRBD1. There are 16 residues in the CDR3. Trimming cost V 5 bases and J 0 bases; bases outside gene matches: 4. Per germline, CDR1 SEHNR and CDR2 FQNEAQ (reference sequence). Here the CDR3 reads CASSDRDRGSTDTQYF. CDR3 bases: TGTGCCAGCAGCGACCGGGACAGGGGGAGCACAGATACGCAGTATTTT.

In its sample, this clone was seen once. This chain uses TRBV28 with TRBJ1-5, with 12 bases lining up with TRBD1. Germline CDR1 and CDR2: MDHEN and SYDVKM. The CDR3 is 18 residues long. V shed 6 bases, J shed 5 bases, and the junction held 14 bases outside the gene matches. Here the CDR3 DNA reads TGTGCCAGCAGCTATCCTAATTGGGACAGGGGGCACGATCAGCCCCAGCATTTT. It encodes CASSYPNWDRGHDQPQHF.